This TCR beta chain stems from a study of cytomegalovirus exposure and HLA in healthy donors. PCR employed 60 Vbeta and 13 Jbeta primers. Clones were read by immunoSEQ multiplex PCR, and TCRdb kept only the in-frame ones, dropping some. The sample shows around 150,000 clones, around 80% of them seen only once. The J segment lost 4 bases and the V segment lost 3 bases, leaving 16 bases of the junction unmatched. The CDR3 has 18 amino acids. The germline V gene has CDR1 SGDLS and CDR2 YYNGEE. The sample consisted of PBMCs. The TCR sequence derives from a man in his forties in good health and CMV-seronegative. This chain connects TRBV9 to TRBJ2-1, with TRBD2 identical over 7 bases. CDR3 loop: CASSAPPSLAASYNEQFF. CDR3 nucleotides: TGTGCCAGCAGCGCCCCACCATCCCTAGCGGCCTCGTACAATGAGCAGTTCTTC.